The clone carrying this TCR beta chain appeared many times. The data were taken from a study of T-cell reconstitution after alpha-beta-depleted transplantation in children. CDR1 SEHNR and CDR2 FQNEAQ come from the germline V gene (reference sequence). V lost 5 bases to trimming and J lost 2 bases, with 15 bases between them. The CDR3 is made up of 15 amino acids. This sample's TCRbeta library carried unique molecular identifier barcodes. MiXCR was run by TCRdb on the PCR reads, yielding one entry per CDR3 protein. The profile covers about 640,000 distinct CDR3 sequences, with approximately 16% appearing a single time and 0.8% to 1.1% taken by the ten largest.

The chain links TRBV7-9 to TRBJ1-2, with D uncertain. Material: PBMCs from the stem cell graft donor, obtained from the stem cell graft. This receptor was identified in a human donor who donated a stem cell graft to a child with acute myeloid leukemia. CDR3 bases: TGTGCCAGCAGCGGAACCCTCGGACGGAACTATGGCTACACCTTC. It codes for CASSGTLGRNYGYTF. The entire variable domain, with the rest obtained from reference TRBV7-9 and TRBJ1-2, is as follows: DTGVSQNPRHKITKRGQNVTFRCDPISEHNRLYWYRQTLGQGPEFLTYFQNEAQLEKSRLLSDRFSAERPKGSFSTLEIQRTEQGDSAMYLCASSGTLGRNYGYTFGSGTRLTVV.